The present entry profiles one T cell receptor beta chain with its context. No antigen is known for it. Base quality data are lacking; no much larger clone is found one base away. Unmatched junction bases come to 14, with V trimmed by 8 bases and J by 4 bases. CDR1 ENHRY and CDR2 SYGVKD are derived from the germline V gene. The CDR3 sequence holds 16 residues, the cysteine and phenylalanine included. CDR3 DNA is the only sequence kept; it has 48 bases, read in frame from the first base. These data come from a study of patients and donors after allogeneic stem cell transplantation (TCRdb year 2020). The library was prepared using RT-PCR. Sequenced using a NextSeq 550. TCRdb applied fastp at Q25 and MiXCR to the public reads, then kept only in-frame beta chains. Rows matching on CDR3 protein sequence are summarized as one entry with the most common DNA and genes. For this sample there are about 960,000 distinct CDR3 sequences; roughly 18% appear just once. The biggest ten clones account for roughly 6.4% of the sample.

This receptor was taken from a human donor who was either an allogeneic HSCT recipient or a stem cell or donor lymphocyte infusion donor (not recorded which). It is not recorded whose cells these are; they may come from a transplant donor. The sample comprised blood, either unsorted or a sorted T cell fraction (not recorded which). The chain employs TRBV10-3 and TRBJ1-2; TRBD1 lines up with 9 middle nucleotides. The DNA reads TGTGCCATCGGGGACAGGGACGTTTCCGGGTCCTATGGCTACACCTTC. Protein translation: CAIGDRDVSGSYGYTF.